This TCR beta chain was profiled in a study of cytomegalovirus exposure and HLA in healthy donors. Study-level background: An early data release held tens of millions of unique TCRs from HLA-typed donors.

General study findings and limits: According to a later analysis, most TCR beta chains associated with CMV appeared HLA-restricted. There were fewer than 200 TCR beta chains listed as cytomegalovirus-associated.

This clone was detected once. Its cognate antigen is unknown. CDR3 size: 15 residues. V gave up 5 bases and J gave up 5 bases; unmatched junction bases: 7. CDR1 LNHDA and CDR2 SQIVND come from the germline V gene (reference sequence). The PCR was carried out with 60 Vbeta primers and 13 Jbeta primers. Sequencing was performed with immunoSEQ multiplex PCR; in TCRdb, only in-frame clones are kept and a portion is missing. There are roughly 180,000 clones in the sample; 70% to 85% occur only once, and 3.7% lies in the top ten. This TCR derives from a woman aged 60-75 years in good health and CMV-seropositive. Sequences were obtained from PBMCs. The chain is built from TRBV19 and TRBJ2-7; 12 bases align to TRBD2. CDR3 in DNA: TGTGCCAGTAGTCCACGACTAGCGGGAGCCCACGAGCAGTACTTC. Translating it yields CASSPRLAGAHEQYF.